This entry describes one T cell receptor beta chain. Its specificity is unknown. Data came from immunoSEQ multiplex PCR; TCRdb stores just in-frame clones and leaves some out. The repertoire has 87,000 or so clones, about 88% of them found once; the top ten carry approximately 7.9%. Time point: baseline pretreatment blood. The sample's treatment: 15 Gy SBRT to primary tumor, nephrectomy 4 weeks later. Blood was sampled at baseline, 2 weeks and 4 weeks after SBRT. The patient's renal cell carcinoma had clear cell pathology. This entry comes from a study of radiation and T cells in renal cell carcinoma. Study results and limitations: Pretreatment tumor biopsies were lacking, so baseline clonotypes are unknown. In blood, top tumor clones expanded by 2 weeks, shrinking by 4.

Germline assignment: CDR1 MNHNY and CDR2 SVGAGI (reference sequence). This CDR3 comprises 13 residues. The V end was cut by 3 bases, the J end by 7 bases, with 13 bases between. The sample here was blood, taken from a patient whose treatment included radiotherapy and nephrectomy. This sequence originates from a man aged 45 to 65 with renal cell carcinoma. The genes are TRBV6-6 and TRBJ2-7, with D perhaps matching TRBD1 or TRBD2 (6 bases each). CDR3: CASSYGGPGEQYF. CDR3 nucleotides: TGTGCCAGCAGTTATGGGGGGCCGGGGGAGCAGTACTTC.